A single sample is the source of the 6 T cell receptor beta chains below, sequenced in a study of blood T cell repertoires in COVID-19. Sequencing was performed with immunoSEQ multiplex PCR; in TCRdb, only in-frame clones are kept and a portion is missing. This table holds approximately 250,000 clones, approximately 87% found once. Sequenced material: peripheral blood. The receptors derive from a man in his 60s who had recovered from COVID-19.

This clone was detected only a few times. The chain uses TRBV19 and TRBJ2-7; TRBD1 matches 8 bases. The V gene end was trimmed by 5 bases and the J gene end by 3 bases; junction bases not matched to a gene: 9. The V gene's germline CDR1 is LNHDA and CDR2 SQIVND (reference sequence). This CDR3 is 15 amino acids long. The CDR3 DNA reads TGTGCCAGTAGTCCATTGACAGGGGTCAACTACGAGCAGTACTTC. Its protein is CASSPLTGVNYEQYF.

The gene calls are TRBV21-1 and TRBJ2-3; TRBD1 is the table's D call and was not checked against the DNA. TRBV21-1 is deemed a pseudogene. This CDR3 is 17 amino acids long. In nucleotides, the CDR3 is TGTGCCAGCAGCAAACCCCCGACAGGGGGGGGGTGGGATACGCAGTATTTT. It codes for CASSKPPTGGGWDTQYF.

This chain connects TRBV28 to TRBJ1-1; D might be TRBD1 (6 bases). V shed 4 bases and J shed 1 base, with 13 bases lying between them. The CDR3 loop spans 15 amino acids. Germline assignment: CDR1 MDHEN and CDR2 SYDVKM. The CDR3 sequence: CASSSLTGKNTEAFF. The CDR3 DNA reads TGTGCCAGCAGTTCCCTGACAGGAAAGAACACTGAAGCTTTCTTT.

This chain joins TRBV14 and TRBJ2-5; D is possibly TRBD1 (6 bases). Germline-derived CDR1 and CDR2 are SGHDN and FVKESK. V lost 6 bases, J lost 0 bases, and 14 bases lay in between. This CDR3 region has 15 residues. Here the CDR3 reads CASRLGQSYQETQYF. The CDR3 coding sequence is TGTGCCAGCAGATTAGGACAGAGCTACCAAGAGACCCAGTACTTC.

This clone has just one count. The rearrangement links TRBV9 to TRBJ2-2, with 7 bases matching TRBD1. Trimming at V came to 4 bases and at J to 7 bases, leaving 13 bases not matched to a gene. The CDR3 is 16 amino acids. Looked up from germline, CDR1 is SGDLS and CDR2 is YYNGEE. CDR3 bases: TGTGCCAGCAGCACCCGGGTGAGGGGGCTCAACGGGGAGCTGTTTTTT. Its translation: CASSTRVRGLNGELFF. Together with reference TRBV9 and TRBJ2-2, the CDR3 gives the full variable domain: DSGVTQTPKHLITATGQRVTLRCSPRSGDLSVYWYQQSLDQGLQFLIQYYNGEERAKGNILERFSAQQFPDLHSELNLSSLELGDSALYFCASSTRVRGLNGELFFGEGSRLTVL.

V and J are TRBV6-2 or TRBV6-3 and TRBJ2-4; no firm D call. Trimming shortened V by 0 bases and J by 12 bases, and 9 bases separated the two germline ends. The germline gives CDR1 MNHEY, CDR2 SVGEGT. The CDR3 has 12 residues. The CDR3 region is CASSYSLVTQYF. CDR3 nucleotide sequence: TGTGCCAGCAGTTACTCGCTAGTTACTCAGTACTTC.